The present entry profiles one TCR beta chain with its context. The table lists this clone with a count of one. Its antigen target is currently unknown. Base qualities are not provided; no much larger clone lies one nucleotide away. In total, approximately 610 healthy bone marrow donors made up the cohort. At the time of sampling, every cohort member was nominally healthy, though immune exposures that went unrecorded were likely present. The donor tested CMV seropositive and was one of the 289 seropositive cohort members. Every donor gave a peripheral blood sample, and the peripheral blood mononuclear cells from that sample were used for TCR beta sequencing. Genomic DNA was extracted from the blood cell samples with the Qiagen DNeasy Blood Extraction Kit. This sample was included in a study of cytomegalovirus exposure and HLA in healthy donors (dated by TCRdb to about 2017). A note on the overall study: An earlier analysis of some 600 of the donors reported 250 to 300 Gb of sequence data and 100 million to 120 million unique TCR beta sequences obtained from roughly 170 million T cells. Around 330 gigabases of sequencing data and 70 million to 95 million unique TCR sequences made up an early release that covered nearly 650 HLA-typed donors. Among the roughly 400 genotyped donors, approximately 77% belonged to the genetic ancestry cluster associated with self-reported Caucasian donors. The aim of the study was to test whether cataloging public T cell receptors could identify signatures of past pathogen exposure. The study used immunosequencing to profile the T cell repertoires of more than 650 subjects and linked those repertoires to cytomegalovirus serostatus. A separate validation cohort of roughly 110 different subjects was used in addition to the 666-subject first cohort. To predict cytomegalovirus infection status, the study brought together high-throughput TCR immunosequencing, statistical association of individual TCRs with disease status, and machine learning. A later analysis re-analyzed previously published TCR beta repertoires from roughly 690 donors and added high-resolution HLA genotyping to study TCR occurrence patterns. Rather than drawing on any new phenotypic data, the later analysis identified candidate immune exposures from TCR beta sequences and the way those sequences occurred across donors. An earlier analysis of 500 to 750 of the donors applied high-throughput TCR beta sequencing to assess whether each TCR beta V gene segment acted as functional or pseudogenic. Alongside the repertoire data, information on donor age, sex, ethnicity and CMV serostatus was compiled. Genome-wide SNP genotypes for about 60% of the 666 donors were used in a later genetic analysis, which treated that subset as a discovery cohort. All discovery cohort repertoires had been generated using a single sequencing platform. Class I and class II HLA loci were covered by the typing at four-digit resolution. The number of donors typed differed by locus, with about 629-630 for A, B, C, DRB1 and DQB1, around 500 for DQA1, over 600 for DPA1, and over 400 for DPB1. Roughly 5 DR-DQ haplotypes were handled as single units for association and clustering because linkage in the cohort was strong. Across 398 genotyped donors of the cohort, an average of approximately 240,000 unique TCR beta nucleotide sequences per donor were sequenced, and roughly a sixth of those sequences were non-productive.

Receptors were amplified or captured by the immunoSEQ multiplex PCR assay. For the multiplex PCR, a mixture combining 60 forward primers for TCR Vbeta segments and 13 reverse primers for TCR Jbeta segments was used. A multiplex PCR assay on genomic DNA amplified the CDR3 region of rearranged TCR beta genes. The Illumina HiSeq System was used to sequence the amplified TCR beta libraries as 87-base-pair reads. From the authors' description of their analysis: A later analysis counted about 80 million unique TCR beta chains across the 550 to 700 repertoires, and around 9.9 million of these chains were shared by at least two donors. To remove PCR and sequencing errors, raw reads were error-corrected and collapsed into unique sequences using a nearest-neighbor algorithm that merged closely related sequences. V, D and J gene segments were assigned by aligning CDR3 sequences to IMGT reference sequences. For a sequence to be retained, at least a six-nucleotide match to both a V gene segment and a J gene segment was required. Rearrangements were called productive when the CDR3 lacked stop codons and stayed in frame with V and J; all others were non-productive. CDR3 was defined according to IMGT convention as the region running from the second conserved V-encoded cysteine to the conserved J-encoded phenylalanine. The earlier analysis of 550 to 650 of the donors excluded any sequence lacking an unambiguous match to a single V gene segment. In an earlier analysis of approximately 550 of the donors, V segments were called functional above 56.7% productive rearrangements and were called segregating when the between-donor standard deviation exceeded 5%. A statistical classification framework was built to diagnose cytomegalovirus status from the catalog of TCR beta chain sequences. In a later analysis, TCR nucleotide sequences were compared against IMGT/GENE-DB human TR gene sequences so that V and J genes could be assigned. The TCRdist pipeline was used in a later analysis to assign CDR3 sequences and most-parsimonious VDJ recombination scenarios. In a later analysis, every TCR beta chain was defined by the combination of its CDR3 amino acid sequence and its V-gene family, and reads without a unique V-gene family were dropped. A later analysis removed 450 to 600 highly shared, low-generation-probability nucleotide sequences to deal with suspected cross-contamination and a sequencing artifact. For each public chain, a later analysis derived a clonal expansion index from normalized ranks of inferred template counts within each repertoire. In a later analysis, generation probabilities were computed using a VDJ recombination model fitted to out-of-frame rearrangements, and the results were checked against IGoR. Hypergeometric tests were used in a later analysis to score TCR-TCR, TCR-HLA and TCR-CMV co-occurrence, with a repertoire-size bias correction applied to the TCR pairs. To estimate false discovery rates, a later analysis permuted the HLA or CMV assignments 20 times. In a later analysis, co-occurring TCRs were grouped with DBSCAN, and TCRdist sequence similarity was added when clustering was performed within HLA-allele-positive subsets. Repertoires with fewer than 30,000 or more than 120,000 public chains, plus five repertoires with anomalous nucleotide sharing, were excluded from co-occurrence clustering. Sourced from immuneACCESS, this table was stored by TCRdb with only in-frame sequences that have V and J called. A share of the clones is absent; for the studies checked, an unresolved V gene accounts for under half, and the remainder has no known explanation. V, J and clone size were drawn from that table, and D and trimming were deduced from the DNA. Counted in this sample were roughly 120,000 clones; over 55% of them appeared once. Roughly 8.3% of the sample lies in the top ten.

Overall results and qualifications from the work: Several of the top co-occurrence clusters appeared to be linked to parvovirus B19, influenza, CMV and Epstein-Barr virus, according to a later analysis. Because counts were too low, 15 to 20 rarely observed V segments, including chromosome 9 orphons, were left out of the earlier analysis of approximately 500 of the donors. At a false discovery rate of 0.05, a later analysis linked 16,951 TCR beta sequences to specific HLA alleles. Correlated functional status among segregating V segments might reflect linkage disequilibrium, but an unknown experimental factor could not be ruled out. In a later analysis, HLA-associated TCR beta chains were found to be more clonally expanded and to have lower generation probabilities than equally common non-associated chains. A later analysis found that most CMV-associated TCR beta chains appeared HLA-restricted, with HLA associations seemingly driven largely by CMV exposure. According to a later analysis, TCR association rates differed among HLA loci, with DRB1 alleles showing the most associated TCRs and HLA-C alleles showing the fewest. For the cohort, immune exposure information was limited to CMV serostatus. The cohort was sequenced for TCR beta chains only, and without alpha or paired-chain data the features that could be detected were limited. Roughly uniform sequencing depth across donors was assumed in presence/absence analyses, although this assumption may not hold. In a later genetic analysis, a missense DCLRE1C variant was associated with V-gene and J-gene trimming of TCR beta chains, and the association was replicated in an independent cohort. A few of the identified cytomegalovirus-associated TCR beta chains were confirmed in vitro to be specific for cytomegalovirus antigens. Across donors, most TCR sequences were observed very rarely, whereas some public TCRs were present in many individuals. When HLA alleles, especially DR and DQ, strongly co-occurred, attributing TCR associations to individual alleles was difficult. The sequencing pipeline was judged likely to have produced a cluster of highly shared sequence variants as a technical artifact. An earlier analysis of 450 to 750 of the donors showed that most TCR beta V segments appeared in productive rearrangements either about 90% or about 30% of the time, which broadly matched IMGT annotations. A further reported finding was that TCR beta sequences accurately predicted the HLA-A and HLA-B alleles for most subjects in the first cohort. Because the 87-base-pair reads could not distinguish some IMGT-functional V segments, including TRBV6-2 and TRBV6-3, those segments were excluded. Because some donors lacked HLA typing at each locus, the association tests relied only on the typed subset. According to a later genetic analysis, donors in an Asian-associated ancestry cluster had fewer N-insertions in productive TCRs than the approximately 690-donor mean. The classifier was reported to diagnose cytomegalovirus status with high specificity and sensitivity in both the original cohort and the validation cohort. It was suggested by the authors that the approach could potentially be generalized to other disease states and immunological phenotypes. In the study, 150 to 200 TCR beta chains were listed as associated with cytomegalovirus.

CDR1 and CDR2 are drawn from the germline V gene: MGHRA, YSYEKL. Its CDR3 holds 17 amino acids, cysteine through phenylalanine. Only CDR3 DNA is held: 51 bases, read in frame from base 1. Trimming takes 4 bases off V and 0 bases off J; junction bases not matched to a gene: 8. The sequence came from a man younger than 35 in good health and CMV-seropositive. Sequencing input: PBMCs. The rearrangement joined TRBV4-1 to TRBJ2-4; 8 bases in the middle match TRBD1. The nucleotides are TGCGCCAGCAGCCCCTTATCCAGGGGGCTAGCCAAAAACATTCAGTACTTC. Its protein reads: CASSPLSRGLAKNIQYF.